These 23 T cell receptor beta chains were all obtained from the same sample, sequenced in a study of blood T cell repertoires in COVID-19 (dated by TCRdb to the early 2020s). Receptors were amplified or captured by the immunoSEQ multiplex PCR assay. TCRdb took over this immuneACCESS table, retaining in-frame rearrangements with V and J assigned. Such tables are incomplete; in checked studies, under half of the missing clones stem from an unresolved V gene, and the remainder is unexplained. This sample comprises about 190,000 clones, about 83% of them detected only once. Roughly 5% of the sample comes from the top ten. Sequenced input: peripheral blood. The receptor set was obtained from a woman in her seventies with active or convalescent COVID-19.

This chain joins TRBV3-1 (or the pseudogene TRBV3-2) and TRBJ1-2, with 8 bases lining up with TRBD1. This CDR3 is built from 15 residues. J gave up 8 bases and V 3 bases, and 11 bases lay outside the gene matches. CDR1 is LGHDT, CDR2 YNNKEL, per germline (reference sequence). DNA of the CDR3: TGTGCCAGCAGCCACCTAGGACAGGGATCTCGAGGCTACACCTTC. Translated, it gives CASSHLGQGSRGYTF.

The genes are TRBV19 and TRBJ1-1; 10 bases agree with TRBD1. Per germline, CDR1 LNHDA and CDR2 SQIVND (reference sequence). J lost 1 base, V lost 9 bases, and 5 bases had no gene match. This CDR3 is built from 14 residues. The CDR3 coding sequence is TGTGCCAGCCGGACAGGGGGTGAGAACACTGAAGCTTTCTTT. It yields the protein CASRTGGENTEAFF.

The V gene is TRBV6-5, the J gene TRBJ2-3, with D uncertain. Looked up from germline, CDR1 is MNHEY and CDR2 is SVGAGI. The V gene lost 2 bases and the J gene lost 2 bases, with 8 bases spanning the gap. The CDR3 sequence is 14 residues long. In nucleotides, the CDR3 is TGTGCCAGCAGTTACGTTCAGGACACAGATACGCAGTATTTT. Amino acids: CASSYVQDTDTQYF.

This chain uses TRBV2 with TRBJ2-2; TRBD2 matches at 9 bases. V lost 4 bases and J lost 7; bases outside the gene matches: 10. Germline-derived CDR1 and CDR2 are SNHLY and FYNNEI. The length of the CDR3 is 16 residues. The CDR3 is CASSVGVAGVVGELFF. The CDR3 DNA follows: TGTGCCAGCAGTGTCGGAGTAGCGGGAGTGGTCGGGGAGCTGTTTTTT. The full variable domain, its missing parts supplied by reference TRBV2 and TRBJ2-2, is EPEVTQTPSHQVTQMGQEVILRCVPISNHLYFYWYRQILGQKVEFLVSFYNNEISEKSEIFDDQFSVERPDGSNFTLKIRSTKLEDSAMYFCASSVGVAGVVGELFFGEGSRLTVL.

This clone was seen only a few times. One junction end does not reproduce the germline sequence, and a read error may be involved. This chain connects TRBV7-9 to TRBJ2-7; 11 nucleotides align to TRBD1. The CDR3 extends over 15 amino acids. In germline, CDR1 is SEHNR, CDR2 FQNEAQ (reference sequence). For the CDR3, the DNA is TGTGCCAGCAGCCCCCGGACAGGGGGCTCCCACGAGCAGTACTTC. Translation: CASSPRTGGSHEQYF.

Note on this clone: In the same sample, other DNA sequences code for this CDR3. This chain links TRBV6-5 with TRBJ2-7; TRBD1 agrees at 9 bases. The V gene's germline CDR1 is MNHEY and CDR2 SVGAGI. The CDR3 spans 14 residues. V shed 0 bases and J 4 bases; nucleotides not matched to a gene: 1. The CDR3 loop is CASSYSGTGYEQYF. The CDR3 region has the DNA TGTGCCAGCAGTTACTCGGGGACAGGGTACGAGCAGTACTTC.

The rearrangement joins TRBV2 to TRBJ1-5; D gene ambiguous. The V and J ends lost 5 bases and 7 bases respectively, with 12 bases between them. The CDR3 runs 13 residues. The germline gives CDR1 SNHLY, CDR2 FYNNEI. This chain's CDR3 is CASSTLPGQPQHF. DNA for the CDR3: TGTGCCAGCAGTACACTACCCGGGCAGCCCCAGCATTTT.

The rearrangement links TRBV29-1 to TRBJ2-1; D may be TRBD1 (5 bases). Germline values: CDR1 SQVTM, CDR2 ANQGSEA. The ends were cut back, 4 bases at V and 9 bases at J, with 16 bases in the middle. CDR3 size: 13 residues. CDR3 in DNA: TGCAGCGTTGGAAGGGGCCCCTACGGTGAGCAGTTCTTC. Its translation is CSVGRGPYGEQFF.

For the CDR3, the DNA is TGTGCCAGTTCTGGGGAGAGGCAAAGCTACGAGCAGTACTTC. It is translated as CASSGERQSYEQYF. V gene TRBV9 combines with J gene TRBJ2-7, with D tentatively TRBD2 (5 bases). Per the germline V gene, CDR1 is SGDLS and CDR2 is YYNGEE. This CDR3 has 14 amino acids. The V end lost 8 bases, the J end lost 3 bases, and 18 bases lay between the germline ends.

V and J are TRBV27 and TRBJ2-3; the D gene is possibly TRBD2 (5 bases). With 5 bases removed from V and 2 bases from J, the gap between germline ends came to 14 bases. This CDR3 has 15 amino acids. Looked up from germline, CDR1 is MNHEY and CDR2 is SMNVEV (reference sequence). The CDR3 spells CASSETTTSTDTQYF. CDR3 DNA: TGTGCCAGCAGTGAGACTACTACTTCCACAGATACGCAGTATTTT.

In DNA form, the CDR3 reads TGTGCCAGCACCGGACAGGGGGCTTACGAGCAGTACTTC. Translating it yields CASTGQGAYEQYF. The chain joins TRBV11-2 to TRBJ2-7; the match to TRBD1 covers 11 bases. Unmatched junction bases numbered 3, after V lost 7 bases and J lost 4 bases. The CDR3 totals 13 residues. The germline gives CDR1 SGHAT, CDR2 FQNNGV.

The V and J genes are TRBV6-1 and TRBJ1-2; D is unresolved. CDR3 size: 14 residues. Germline assignment: CDR1 MNHNS and CDR2 SASEGT. V lost 2 bases and J lost 4, with 11 bases in between. The CDR3 DNA sequence: TGTGCCAGCAGTGAAAGTCCGACAATCTATGGCTACACCTTC. It encodes CASSESPTIYGYTF.

The V call is TRBV5-8, the J call TRBJ1-4, with D unresolved. The CDR3 runs 19 residues. CDR1 SGHTS and CDR2 YDEGEE come from the germline V gene. V was clipped by 2 bases and J by 0 bases, with 20 bases between them. DNA of the CDR3: TGTGCCAGCAGCTTCAGGCAGGTCGAGCTTATTGCAACTAATGAAAAACTGTTTTTT. This translates into CASSFRQVELIATNEKLFF.

V usage is TRBV24-1 and J usage is TRBJ2-1, with TRBD1 matching 10 bases. There are 16 residues in the CDR3. CDR1 and CDR2 (germline): KGHDR, SFDVKD. V dropped 3 bases and J dropped 11; count of bases not matched to a gene: 12. For the CDR3, the DNA is TGTGCCACCAGTGATCTTACCCTGGACAGGGGGGAGAAGCAGTTCTTC. This gives the protein CATSDLTLDRGEKQFF.

The chain links TRBV5-4 to TRBJ2-3; 16 bases align to TRBD2. Germline CDR1 is SGHNT and CDR2 is YYREEE (reference sequence). This CDR3 region has 19 residues. After removal of 0 bases from V and 2 bases from J, the junction contained 6 bases not matched to a gene. The chain's CDR3 is CASSLGHGTSGRVTDTQYF. In DNA form, the CDR3 reads TGTGCCAGCAGCTTGGGCCATGGGACTAGCGGGAGGGTCACAGATACGCAGTATTTT.

This sequence joins TRBV9 and TRBJ2-3; TRBD1 might be the D (6 bases). The germline gives CDR1 SGDLS, CDR2 YYNGEE. The CDR3 has 18 residues. The V end was cut by 0 bases, the J end by 0 bases, with 17 bases between. In nucleotides, the CDR3 is TGTGCCAGCAGCGTAGAGAGGACAGTTGTCTCTAGCACAGATACGCAGTATTTT. Residues: CASSVERTVVSSTDTQYF.

The rearrangement uses TRBV12-2 and TRBJ1-2. TRBV12-2 is an annotated pseudogene. This CDR3 is 15 amino acids long. CDR3 sequence reads: CASRYPERGRYGYTF. In nucleotides, the CDR3 is TGTGCAAGTCGTTATCCGGAACGGGGTAGATATGGCTACACCTTC.

This clone came up a few times. The chain carries TRBV5-5 and TRBJ1-2, with 7 bases that match TRBD1. CDR1 is SGHKS and CDR2 is YYEKEE in the germline V gene (reference sequence). V shed 4 bases and J 4 bases; nucleotides not matched to a gene: 4. CDR3 size: 13 residues. CDR3 sequence: CASSGGQTYGYTF. The CDR3, as DNA: TGTGCCAGCAGCGGGGGACAGACCTATGGCTACACCTTC.

A few counts support this clone. V usage is TRBV19 and J usage is TRBJ2-1, with a tentative D call TRBD2 (6 bases). The germline gives CDR1 LNHDA, CDR2 SQIVND (reference sequence). The CDR3 totals 16 residues. With 3 bases removed from V and 5 bases from J, the gap between germline ends came to 17 bases. The CDR3 region is CASSIIRTNRDNEQFF. The CDR3 DNA reads TGTGCCAGTAGTATTATACGGACTAACCGGGACAATGAGCAGTTCTTC.

This chain joins TRBV7-9 and TRBJ1-5; TRBD1 agrees at 11 bases. J lost 0 bases, V lost 5 bases, and 9 bases had no gene match. The germline CDR1 and CDR2 sequences are SEHNR and FQNEAQ (reference sequence). The CDR3 sequence is 18 residues long. CDR3 coding DNA: TGTGCCAGCAGCCAGGGACAGGGGGGCGTTATTAGCAATCAGCCCCAGCATTTT. Amino acid sequence: CASSQGQGGVISNQPQHF. Full variable domain (rest looked up from reference TRBV7-9 and TRBJ1-5): DTGVSQNPRHKITKRGQNVTFRCDPISEHNRLYWYRQTLGQGPEFLTYFQNEAQLEKSRLLSDRFSAERPKGSFSTLEIQRTEQGDSAMYLCASSQGQGGVISNQPQHFGDGTRLSIL.

V is TRBV28 and J is TRBJ2-2; 8 bases are a match to TRBD1. The V and J ends lost 7 bases and 6 bases, in that order; junction bases with no gene match: 7. Per the germline V gene, CDR1 is MDHEN and CDR2 is SYDVKM. The CDR3 has 14 residues. Here the CDR3 reads CASIPGQVSGELFF. In nucleotides, the CDR3 is TGTGCCAGCATTCCGGGACAGGTATCCGGGGAGCTGTTTTTT.

This clone was observed a few times. This chain connects TRBV5-4 to TRBJ2-2; the D gene is possibly TRBD1 (6 bases). The CDR3 length is 14 residues. The germline V gene has CDR1 SGHNT and CDR2 YYREEE (reference sequence). V shed 5 bases and J shed 6 bases, with 14 bases lying between them. CDR3 loop: CASRKGQPPGELFF. The CDR3 coding sequence is TGTGCCAGCAGGAAGGGACAACCCCCCGGGGAGCTGTTTTTT.

The V and J genes are TRBV2 and TRBJ2-5; no reliable D call. V was clipped by 8 bases and J by 5 bases, with 21 bases between them. CDR1 SNHLY and CDR2 FYNNEI come from the germline V gene. The CDR3 loop spans 15 amino acids. The CDR3 sequence: CASQSAVSVGETQYF. CDR3 bases: TGTGCCAGCCAGTCAGCTGTCTCGGTCGGGGAGACCCAGTACTTC.